Sequencing of this T cell receptor beta chain was carried out in a study of blood T cell repertoires in COVID-19. Looking at the study overall: Specimens from acute and convalescent COVID-19 originated in the United States, Italy and Spain. Sample material is recorded as cDNA or gDNA derived from T cells, B-cell-depleted T cells, or PBMCs.

Original handling: Scientists estimated how many nucleated cells there were by amplifying reference gene primers. Produced via immunoSEQ multiplex PCR; TCRdb's table is partial and in-frame only. V and J calls and clone size are given by that table; D and trimming were obtained from the DNA. The table includes some 130,000 clones, about 88% detected once. The germline V gene has CDR1 SGHTA and CDR2 FQGTGA. Trimming pared 1 base from V and 7 bases from J, leaving 19 bases between. The CDR3 contains 17 residues. Sequenced material: peripheral blood. The V and J genes are TRBV7-3 and TRBJ2-2, with D tentatively TRBD2 (5 bases). The origin of this receptor is a man between 45 and 60 years old with active COVID-19. The chain's CDR3 is CASSLSPHPGGSGELFF. Here the CDR3 DNA reads TGTGCCAGCAGCTTAAGTCCCCACCCAGGTGGGAGCGGGGAGCTGTTTTTT. Using reference TRBV7-3 and TRBJ2-2 for the parts outside the CDR3, the full variable domain is GAGVSQTPSNKVTEKGKYVELRCDPISGHTALYWYRQSLGQGPEFLIYFQGTGAADDSGLPNDRFFAVRPEGSVSTLKIQRTERGDSAVYLCASSLSPHPGGSGELFFGEGSRLTVL.